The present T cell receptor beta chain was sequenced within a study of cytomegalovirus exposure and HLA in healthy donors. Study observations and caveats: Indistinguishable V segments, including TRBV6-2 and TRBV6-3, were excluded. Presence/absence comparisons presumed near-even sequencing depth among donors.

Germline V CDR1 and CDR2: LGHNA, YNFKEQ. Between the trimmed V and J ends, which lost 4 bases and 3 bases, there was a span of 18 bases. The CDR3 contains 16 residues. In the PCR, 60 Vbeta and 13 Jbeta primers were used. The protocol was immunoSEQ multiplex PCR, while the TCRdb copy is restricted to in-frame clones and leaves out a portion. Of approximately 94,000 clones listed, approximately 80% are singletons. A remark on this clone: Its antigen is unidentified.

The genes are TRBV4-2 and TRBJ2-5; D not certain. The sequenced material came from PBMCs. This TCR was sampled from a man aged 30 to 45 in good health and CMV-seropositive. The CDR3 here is CASSRSPLLVEETQYF. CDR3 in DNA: TGTGCCAGCAGCCGAAGCCCGCTCTTGGTGGAAGAGACCCAGTACTTC.